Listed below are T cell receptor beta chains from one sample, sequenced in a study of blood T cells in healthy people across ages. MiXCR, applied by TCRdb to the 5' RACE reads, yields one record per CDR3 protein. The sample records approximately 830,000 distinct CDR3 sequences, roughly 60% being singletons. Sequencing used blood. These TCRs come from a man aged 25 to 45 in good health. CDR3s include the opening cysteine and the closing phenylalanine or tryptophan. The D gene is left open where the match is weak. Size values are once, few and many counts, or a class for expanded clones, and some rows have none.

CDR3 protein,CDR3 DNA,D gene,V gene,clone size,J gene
CSAEYQGYDFNSPLHF,TGCAGTGCCGAATATCAGGGGTACGATTTTAATTCACCCCTCCACTTT,NA,TRBV20-1,NA,TRBJ1-6
CASSFQGTAEFSKETQYF,TGCGCCAGCAGCTTCCAAGGGACGGCCGAATTTTCTAAAGAGACCCAGTACTTC,NA,TRBV5-1,NA,TRBJ2-5
CASSQSRGPNEQYF,TGTGCCAGCAGCCAATCGAGGGGGCCAAACGAGCAGTACTTC,TRBD1,TRBV4-2,NA,TRBJ2-7
CASSPHWRGSTDTQYF,TGTGCCAGCAGCCCCCATTGGCGGGGTAGCACAGATACGCAGTATTTT,NA,TRBV7-2,once,TRBJ2-3
CASSEVTGNQPQHF,TGTGCCAGCAGTGAAGTAACAGGCAATCAGCCCCAGCATTTT,NA,TRBV2,NA,TRBJ1-5
CAIRGGVSFSYTLSGANVLTF,TGTGCCATCCGCGGAGGCGTCTCATTTTCCTATACCCTCTCTGGGGCCAACGTCCTGACTTTC,NA,TRBV10-3,NA,TRBJ2-6
CASSFPSGGVGEQYF,TGTGCCAGCAGTTTCCCTTCGGGAGGGGTCGGCGAGCAGTACTTC,TRBD2,TRBV28,NA,TRBJ2-7
CASSLVGGGAIYEQYF,TGTGCCAGCAGCTTAGTTGGCGGGGGGGCCATTTACGAGCAGTACTTC,TRBD2,TRBV7-2,NA,TRBJ2-7
CASSYDEGAGYEQYF,TGTGCCAGCAGTTACGACGAAGGGGCAGGCTACGAGCAGTACTTC,NA,TRBV6-6,few,TRBJ2-7
CSVEISGYEQYF,TGCAGCGTTGAAATCTCCGGCTACGAGCAGTACTTC,NA,TRBV29-1,NA,TRBJ2-7
CASSSPLSGGLDTQYF,TGTGCCAGCAGTTCACCCCTTAGCGGGGGGTTGGATACGCAGTATTTT,TRBD2,TRBV6-6,NA,TRBJ2-3
CASSDRDRSNYGYTF,TGTGCCAGCAGTGACCGGGACAGATCTAACTATGGCTACACCTTC,TRBD1,TRBV6-1,NA,TRBJ1-2
CASNQDRGTGGRDEQFF,TGTGCCAGCAACCAAGATAGGGGCACAGGGGGCAGGGATGAGCAGTTCTTC,TRBD1,TRBV3-1,NA,TRBJ2-1
CASSYSYEAGLYNEQFF,TGTGCCAGCAGTTATAGCTATGAAGCGGGGCTATACAATGAGCAGTTCTTC,TRBD2,TRBV6-2/TRBV6-3,NA,TRBJ2-1
CASSDRDSYEQYF,TGTGCCAGCAGTGACCGGGACAGCTACGAGCAGTACTTC,TRBD1,TRBV6-1,few,TRBJ2-7
CASTNGAGEKLFF,TGTGCCAGCACCAACGGGGCGGGCGAAAAACTGTTTTTT,NA,TRBV6-5,NA,TRBJ1-4
CASSFISGGGETQYF,TGTGCCAGCAGTTTTATAAGCGGGGGTGGAGAGACCCAGTACTTC,TRBD2,TRBV12-3/TRBV12-4,once,TRBJ2-5
CASSQDAKRGVSETQYF,TGTGCCAGCAGCCAAGATGCGAAGCGGGGGGTCTCGGAGACCCAGTACTTC,TRBD2,TRBV4-2,few,TRBJ2-5
CASSGPGQGGEQFF,TGTGCCAGCAGTGGACCGGGACAGGGAGGGGAGCAGTTCTTC,TRBD1,TRBV6-2/TRBV6-3,NA,TRBJ2-1
CASSLVPGGADTQYF,TGTGCCAGCAGCTTAGTTCCAGGGGGAGCAGATACGCAGTATTTT,TRBD1,TRBV7-2,few,TRBJ2-3
CSVERGREGYTF,TGCAGCGTTGAAAGGGGACGCGAGGGCTACACCTTC,NA,TRBV29-1,NA,TRBJ1-2
CASSFYPPGQGVNEQFF,TGTGCCAGCAGCTTCTATCCTCCGGGACAGGGGGTGAATGAGCAGTTCTTC,TRBD1,TRBV7-3,NA,TRBJ2-1
CASSATGVRAYEQYF,TGTGCCAGCAGCGCTACAGGGGTAAGAGCCTACGAGCAGTACTTC,TRBD1,TRBV28,NA,TRBJ2-7
CASTRAGSHEQYF,TGTGCCTCCACTCGGGCAGGGTCCCACGAGCAGTACTTC,NA,TRBV30,NA,TRBJ2-7
CASSLELAGGAQYF,TGTGCCAGCAGCTTAGAACTAGCGGGGGGGGCGCAGTACTTC,TRBD2,TRBV7-2,NA,TRBJ2-5
CASSPGTEDLTDTQYF,TGTGCCAGCAGCCCCGGGACAGAAGACCTCACAGATACGCAGTATTTT,TRBD1,TRBV6-2/TRBV6-3,NA,TRBJ2-3